One T cell receptor (beta chain) is described in this entry. As yet, its antigen is unknown. The CDR3 runs 14 residues. Clones were read by immunoSEQ multiplex PCR, and TCRdb kept only the in-frame ones, dropping some. The repertoire holds tens of thousands of clones, around 95% seen once, with more than 0.35% in the top ten. This sample is drawn from a study of Tregs in tolerant kidney transplant recipients. As for the study in general: An approximately three-day belatacept mixed lymphocyte reaction, sometimes plus 5-day graft donor restimulation, preceded CD4+CD25+CD127- sorting. Sorting used antibodies to exclude donor cells. Study results and limitations: Few patients were studied, so findings need validation in larger groups. The most relevant donor-specific Treg TCRbeta repertoire apparently came from expansion with activated donor B cells.

Sequenced sample: Tregs from blood cultured with allogeneic cells. The sequence derives from a human donor in good health. The V gene is TRBV21-1, the J gene TRBJ1-1; the table assigns TRBD1, which was not confirmed against the DNA. TRBV21-1 is noted as a pseudogene. The CDR3 DNA sequence: TGTGCCAGCAGCAAAGCAGGGGGCCACACTGAAGCTTTCTTT. This translates into CASSKAGGHTEAFF.